These 10 T cell receptor beta chains were sequenced from one sample in a study of cytomegalovirus exposure and HLA in healthy donors. The PCR employed 60 Vbeta primers together with 13 Jbeta primers. Profiled with immunoSEQ multiplex PCR; TCRdb holds only in-frame clones, not every one. The sample includes 90,000 to 150,000 clones, approximately 78% of them seen just once. Sequencing input: PBMCs. The receptors derive from a woman in her twenties or thirties in good health and CMV-seropositive.

This clone was counted a single time. The chain uses TRBV4-3 and TRBJ2-1; TRBD2 agrees at 9 bases. Looked up from germline, CDR1 is LGHNA and CDR2 is YSLEER. The V segment lost 3 bases and the J segment 4 bases; nucleotides outside the gene matches: 10. The CDR3 sequence is 17 residues long. The CDR3 sequence: CASSQSRSGGPYNEQFF. CDR3 nucleotides: TGCGCCAGCAGCCAGTCGCGTAGCGGGGGCCCGTACAATGAGCAGTTCTTC.

The chain joins TRBV19 to TRBJ1-3; D call uncertain. Germline CDR1 LNHDA, CDR2 SQIVND (reference sequence). The V gene lost 3 bases and the J gene lost 2 bases, with 8 bases spanning the gap. The CDR3 consists of 14 residues. CDR3: CASSIVTAGNTIYF. The CDR3, as DNA: TGTGCCAGTAGTATCGTCACAGCTGGAAACACCATATATTTT.

The chain recombines TRBV2 with TRBJ2-2; no clear D gene. The CDR3 covers 12 residues. V lost 6 bases and J lost 4, with 6 bases in between. Germline V gene sequence: CDR1 SNHLY, CDR2 FYNNEI. CDR3 region: CASRERTGELFF. The CDR3 region has the DNA TGTGCCAGCAGGGAGCGCACCGGGGAGCTGTTTTTT.

V is TRBV7-9 and J is TRBJ1-1; the D is unclear. V dropped 3 bases and J dropped 5 bases, with 13 bases sitting between them. The CDR3 has 14 residues. Germline V gives CDR1 SEHNR, CDR2 FQNEAQ (reference sequence). The CDR3 DNA reads TGTGCCAGCAGCTTCCGGGGTCCACAGACTGAAGCTTTCTTT. As protein: CASSFRGPQTEAFF.

The CDR3: CASSSSMAGAPGELFF. CDR3 nucleotides: TGTGCCAGCAGCTCCTCAATGGCGGGGGCCCCCGGGGAGCTGTTTTTT. The chain employs TRBV11-2 and TRBJ2-2; tentative D call: TRBD2 (7 bases). This CDR3 is 16 amino acids long. Germline V lookup: CDR1 SGHAT, CDR2 FQNNGV. Trimming shortened V by 4 bases and J by 6 bases, and 18 bases separated the two germline ends.

The J gene is TRBJ2-3, the V gene TRBV5-1; a weak D match, TRBD2 (6 bases). The CDR3 runs 19 residues. Germline assignment: CDR1 SGHRS and CDR2 YFSETQ. V dropped 3 bases and J dropped 3 bases, with 26 bases sitting between them. This CDR3 reads CASSSPGELPRQFTDTQYF. CDR3 nucleotides: TGCGCCAGCAGCTCCCCGGGGGAGTTACCCAGGCAGTTTACAGATACGCAGTATTTT.

J is TRBJ2-5 and V is TRBV6-5, with TRBD2 identical over 7 bases. The DNA end is more similar to TRBJ2-7, so the J call may be wrong. The CDR3 is 14 residues long. CDR1 and CDR2 from the germline V gene are MNHEY and SVGAGI. The CDR3 coding sequence is TGTGCCAGCAGTTACCGCGGGGGCTCCTACGAGCAGTACTTC. It specifies CASSYRGGSYEQYF.

This clone was seen just once. The gene calls are TRBV28 and TRBJ1-5; possibly TRBD1 for D (5 bases). Germline CDR1 MDHEN, CDR2 SYDVKM. This CDR3 comprises 16 residues. The germline V and J ends were trimmed by 8 bases and 7 bases, with 24 bases remaining between them. CDR3 nucleotide sequence: TGTGCCAGCCTCCCCCTGGGCTCAAATCAGGGACAGCCCCAGCATTTT. Translating gives CASLPLGSNQGQPQHF. Combining the CDR3 with reference TRBV28 and TRBJ1-5 gives the whole variable domain DVKVTQSSRYLVKRTGEKVFLECVQDMDHENMFWYRQDPGLGLRLIYFSYDVKMKEKGDIPEGYSVSREKKERFSLILESASTNQTSMYLCASLPLGSNQGQPQHFGDGTRLSIL.

The chain employs TRBV2 and TRBJ2-1; D is perhaps TRBD1 (7 bases). With 7 bases removed from V and 2 bases from J, the gap between germline ends came to 15 bases. This CDR3 is 15 amino acids long. Per the germline V gene, CDR1 is SNHLY and CDR2 is FYNNEI. CDR3 bases: TGTGCCAGCATACCTGCAGGGGGGCCCTACAATGAGCAGTTCTTC. It is translated as CASIPAGGPYNEQFF.

The CDR3 DNA is TGTGCCAGCAGTAGGGGGGGAGATACGCAGTATTTT. The encoded protein is CASSRGGDTQYF. The chain uses TRBV28 and TRBJ2-3; tentative D call: TRBD2 (7 bases). V lost 5 bases and J lost 5, with 8 bases in between. CDR3 length equals 12 residues. Germline loops: CDR1 MDHEN, CDR2 SYDVKM. The whole variable domain, remainder taken from reference TRBV28 and TRBJ2-3, is DVKVTQSSRYLVKRTGEKVFLECVQDMDHENMFWYRQDPGLGLRLIYFSYDVKMKEKGDIPEGYSVSREKKERFSLILESASTNQTSMYLCASSRGGDTQYFGPGTRLTVL.